This T cell receptor (beta chain) was sequenced during a study of OX40 agonist ivuxolimab in advanced cancers. About the study: Ivuxolimab, which is an agonistic anti-OX40 (CD134) antibody, was administered to the patients.

Study results and limitations: What antigens the expanded peripheral T cells recognized was never established. At 0.1 to 3.0 mg/kg and by week 6, CD4+ and CD8+ T cells in the blood had expanded clonally.

The method was immunoSEQ multiplex PCR; TCRdb's version includes in-frame clones alone and lacks a portion of them. The data show 20,000 to 25,000 clones, roughly 84% seen once. For this clone: What it binds is unknown.

This TCR was sampled from an adult with an advanced solid tumor such as melanoma, head and neck, liver or kidney cancer. The sequencing used CD4+ or CD8+ T cells sorted from blood, collected in a trial of the OX40 agonist ivuxolimab.

DNA of the CDR3: TGTGCCAGCAGCGCTGCGACAGGGGAGATTAACTATGGCTACACCTTC. Amino acid sequence: CASSAATGEINYGYTF. This chain joins TRBV9 and TRBJ1-2, with 8 bases matching TRBD1. The CDR3 is 16 amino acids. J lost 1 base, V lost 3 bases, and 8 bases had no gene match. The germline CDR1 and CDR2 sequences are SGDLS and YYNGEE. The variable domain in full, with the rest retrieved from reference TRBV9 and TRBJ1-2, is DSGVTQTPKHLITATGQRVTLRCSPRSGDLSVYWYQQSLDQGLQFLIQYYNGEERAKGNILERFSAQQFPDLHSELNLSSLELGDSALYFCASSAATGEINYGYTFGSGTRLTVV.